This T cell receptor beta chain was identified in a study of cytomegalovirus exposure and HLA in healthy donors. Germline values: CDR1 LNHDA, CDR2 SQIVND (reference sequence). The ends lost 7 bases at V and 1 base at J; junction bases unmatched: 5. The CDR3 covers 14 residues. PCR was performed using 60 Vbeta and 13 Jbeta primers. The data were produced by immunoSEQ multiplex PCR, yet TCRdb's version contains in-frame clones alone and is incomplete. The table records about 130,000 clones, 80% of them present only once. The sequence derives from a man aged 25 to 40 in good health and CMV-seropositive. The chain recombines TRBV19 with TRBJ2-3, with TRBD1 identical over 7 bases. The source material was PBMCs. The CDR3 loop is CASTKDRGTDTQYF. CDR3 bases: TGTGCCAGTACTAAAGACAGGGGCACAGATACGCAGTATTTT. The entire variable domain, with the rest obtained from reference TRBV19 and TRBJ2-3, is as follows: DGGITQSPKYLFRKEGQNVTLSCEQNLNHDAMYWYRQDPGQGLRLIYYSQIVNDFQKGDIAEGYSVSREKKESFPLTVTSAQKNPTAFYLCASTKDRGTDTQYFGPGTRLTVL.